One and the same sample provided the 21 T cell receptor beta chains below, sequenced in a study of graft-versus-host responses after intestinal transplantation. The method was immunoSEQ multiplex PCR; TCRdb's version includes in-frame clones alone and lacks a portion of them. The repertoire includes 93,000 or so clones, 80% to 95% of them detected once, and 1% to 1.5% sits in the top ten. Antigens for these TCRs are unknown. The sequencing used unstimulated CD8+ T cells sorted from spleen or lymph node cells, collected before intestinal transplant. The receptors were gathered from a human donor who received an intestinal transplant.

The V and J genes are TRBV6-6 and TRBJ2-7; maybe TRBD1 (5 bases). This CDR3 has 12 amino acids. From germline, CDR1 is MNHNY and CDR2 SVGAGI (reference sequence). V lost 5 bases to trimming and J lost 4 bases, with 9 bases between them. This CDR3 is CASSLDSYEQYF. The CDR3 region has the DNA TGTGCCAGCAGTCTAGACAGTTACGAGCAGTACTTC.

V is TRBV27 and J is TRBJ2-7, with D possibly TRBD2 on 6 matching bases. The germline V and J ends were trimmed by 0 bases and 4 bases, with 7 bases remaining between them. In germline, CDR1 is MNHEY, CDR2 SMNVEV (reference sequence). This CDR3 comprises 13 residues. The CDR3 loop reads CASSLSEGYEQYF. The DNA of the CDR3 is TGTGCCAGCAGTTTATCGGAGGGGTACGAGCAGTACTTC.

This clone turned up a few times. This chain uses TRBV10-3 with TRBJ1-5; D gene ambiguous. Germline CDR1 ENHRY, CDR2 SYGVKD. The CDR3 extends over 14 amino acids. Trimming took off 7 bases at V and 4 bases at J, with 14 bases between the two ends. CDR3 coding DNA: TGTGCCATCACTACGGGAGGATCAAATCAGCCCCAGCATTTT. It yields the protein CAITTGGSNQPQHF.

The chain couples TRBV27 to TRBJ1-2; D unresolved. V shed 2 bases and J shed 2 bases, with 6 bases lying between them. Germline CDR1 MNHEY, CDR2 SMNVEV (reference sequence). The CDR3 is made up of 13 amino acids. The CDR3 DNA reads as TGTGCCAGCAGTTTAGGTGAAAACTATGGCTACACCTTC. This gives the protein CASSLGENYGYTF.

V is TRBV4-1 and J is TRBJ1-2; 9 positions agree with TRBD1. CDR3 length: 16 amino acids. The V segment lost 2 bases and the J segment 4 bases; nucleotides outside the gene matches: 8. Looked up from germline, CDR1 is MGHRA and CDR2 is YSYEKL. CDR3 DNA: TGCGCCAGCAGCCAATCCTCACAGGGGGCGGGCTATGGCTACACCTTC. The encoded protein is CASSQSSQGAGYGYTF.

The chain links TRBV6-6 to TRBJ2-7; D gene unclear. Germline CDR1 MNHNY, CDR2 SVGAGI (reference sequence). The length of the CDR3 is 15 residues. The V end was cut by 2 bases, the J end by 6 bases, with 17 bases between. The CDR3 protein is CASSYLTALLGEQYF. The CDR3 region has the DNA TGTGCCAGCAGTTACCTAACAGCCCTACTTGGCGAGCAGTACTTC.

J is TRBJ2-7 and V is TRBV19, with a tentative D call TRBD2 (5 bases). The CDR3 spans 13 residues. V was pared by 8 bases and J by 2 bases, with 13 bases between. Germline values: CDR1 LNHDA, CDR2 SQIVND (reference sequence). This CDR3 is CASLGGSPYEQYF. The CDR3 DNA reads as TGTGCCAGTCTAGGAGGTTCCCCCTACGAGCAGTACTTC.

The chain uses TRBV13 and TRBJ2-1, with D possibly TRBD2 on 6 matching bases. Trimming shortened V by 3 bases and J by 5 bases, and 8 bases separated the two germline ends. The CDR3 loop spans 13 amino acids. Germline-derived CDR1 and CDR2 are PRHDT and FYEKMQ (reference sequence). The CDR3: CASSFGGDNEQFF. The CDR3, as DNA: TGTGCCAGCAGCTTTGGAGGGGACAATGAGCAGTTCTTC.

This clone was observed once. The chain carries TRBV7-9 and TRBJ2-3; D is uncertain. From germline, CDR1 is SEHNR and CDR2 FQNEAQ (reference sequence). The CDR3 runs 16 residues. The V end lost 2 bases, the J end lost 2 bases, and 14 bases lay between the germline ends. The CDR3 protein is CASSLSQPFSTDTQYF. The CDR3 nucleotides read TGTGCCAGCAGCTTAAGCCAACCCTTTTCCACAGATACGCAGTATTTT.

V gene TRBV13 combines with J gene TRBJ1-1, with TRBD1 matching over 12 bases. CDR1 PRHDT and CDR2 FYEKMQ come from the germline V gene (reference sequence). J gave up 4 bases and V 9 bases, and 15 bases lay outside the gene matches. There are 17 residues in the CDR3. The CDR3 here is CASGSGTGGSGGTEAFF. For the CDR3, the DNA is TGTGCCAGTGGCTCCGGGACAGGGGGCAGCGGGGGCACTGAAGCTTTCTTT.

This rearrangement joins TRBV9 to TRBJ2-5, with 8 bases aligning to TRBD2. The length of the CDR3 is 14 residues. Unmatched junction bases numbered 7, after V lost 4 bases and J lost 5 bases. Germline assignment: CDR1 SGDLS and CDR2 YYNGEE. The CDR3 DNA is TGTGCCAGCAGCCCCCCCGGGGGGGAGGAGACCCAGTACTTC. Translated: CASSPPGGEETQYF.

The sample holds a few counts of this clone. The CDR3 is CAILDSGNEKLFF. As DNA, the CDR3 is TGTGCCATTCTGGACAGCGGTAATGAAAAACTGTTTTTT. The chain uses TRBV6-1 and TRBJ1-4; tentatively, D is TRBD1 (6 bases). Trimming shortened V by 10 bases and J by 4 bases, and 13 bases separated the two germline ends. Germline-derived CDR1 and CDR2 are MNHNS and SASEGT. There are 13 residues in the CDR3.

This clone was seen only a few times. This rearrangement joins TRBV7-9 to TRBJ1-5; D gene ambiguous. CDR1 and CDR2 (germline): SEHNR, FQNEAQ (reference sequence). V lost 6 bases and J lost 0, with 3 bases in between. The CDR3 is 12 residues long. The CDR3 loop is CASSYSNQPQHF. The CDR3 bases are TGTGCCAGCAGTTATAGCAATCAGCCCCAGCATTTT.

The chain carries TRBV7-8 and TRBJ1-1, with D hard to call. This CDR3 has 10 amino acids. V lost 5 bases and J 5 bases, leaving 3 bases between the germline ends. Per the germline V gene, CDR1 is SGHVS and CDR2 is FQNEAQ. In DNA form, the CDR3 reads TGTGCCAGCAGCCTAACTGAAGCTTTCTTT. Translating it yields CASSLTEAFF.

The V gene is TRBV30, the J gene TRBJ1-1; no reliable D call. V lost 0 bases to trimming and J lost 5 bases, with 10 bases between them. Germline V CDR1 and CDR2: GTSNPN, SVGIG (reference sequence). This CDR3 is built from 13 residues. In nucleotides, the CDR3 is TGTGCCTGGAGTGTCCCGGACTTTACTGAAGCTTTCTTT. It yields the protein CAWSVPDFTEAFF.

The chain uses TRBV5-4 and TRBJ1-1; D is possibly TRBD1 (6 bases). CDR1 and CDR2 from the germline V gene are SGHNT and YYREEE (reference sequence). CDR3 length equals 13 residues. V was cut by 4 bases and J by 4 bases, with 11 bases left in between. CDR3 sequence (DNA): TGTGCCAGCAGCCGGACAGTCGGCACTGAAGCTTTCTTT. It codes for CASSRTVGTEAFF.

The rearrangement links TRBV7-9 to TRBJ1-2; TRBD1 agrees at 8 bases. The CDR3 is made up of 16 amino acids. Trimming cost V 3 bases and J 4 bases; bases outside gene matches: 10. Germline lookup yields CDR1 SEHNR and CDR2 FQNEAQ (reference sequence). The CDR3 loop reads CASSFTRTGSPYGYTF. Here the CDR3 DNA reads TGTGCCAGCAGCTTTACAAGGACAGGGTCCCCCTATGGCTACACCTTC.

The chain employs TRBV4-3 and TRBJ2-1; 8 bases match TRBD1. The CDR3 is made up of 15 amino acids. Germline V gene data show CDR1 as LGHNA and CDR2 as YSLEER. Losses at the gene ends were 6 bases for V and 5 bases for J; bases not matched to a gene: 9. This chain's CDR3 is CASRQGADWDNEQFF. The CDR3 DNA sequence: TGCGCCAGCAGGCAGGGGGCGGATTGGGACAATGAGCAGTTCTTC.

The chain employs TRBV12-5 and TRBJ2-2; 8 bases are a match to TRBD2. J lost 0 bases, V lost 0 bases, and 12 bases had no gene match. CDR3 size: 20 residues. CDR1 is LGHNT, CDR2 FRNRAP, per germline. CDR3 nucleotide sequence: TGTGCTAGTGGTTTGGTATGGGGACTTAGCGGGGCGCCGAACACCGGGGAGCTGTTTTTT. It encodes CASGLVWGLSGAPNTGELFF.

This chain uses TRBV9 with TRBJ2-5; TRBD2 matches 12 bases. CDR3 size: 15 residues. Losses at the gene ends were 0 bases for V and 5 bases for J; bases not matched to a gene: 2. Germline CDR1 SGDLS, CDR2 YYNGEE. DNA of the CDR3: TGTGCCAGCAGCGTAGAAGGGACTAGCGGGGAGACCCAGTACTTC. As protein: CASSVEGTSGETQYF.

This chain links TRBV10-1 with TRBJ1-4, with D hard to call. CDR3 length: 13 residues. Trimming pared 8 bases from V and 7 bases from J, leaving 14 bases between. CDR1 and CDR2 (germline): WNHNN, SYGVQD (reference sequence). The CDR3 DNA follows: TGCGCCAGCCCCCCGAAGCATTCTGAAAAACTGTTTTTT. Amino acid sequence: CASPPKHSEKLFF.